The text below deals with one TCR beta chain. This sample was included in a study of PD-1 blockade in classical Hodgkin lymphoma. Profiled with immunoSEQ multiplex PCR; TCRdb holds only in-frame clones, not every one. Here the sample spans 95,000 to 100,000 clones, around nine tenths being singletons. Each of the patients experienced relapse following autologous stem cell transplantation, and their brentuximab vedotin exposure differed. Deletions cut 5 bases from V and 4 bases from J, with 8 bases between. The CDR3 is 12 amino acids. Germline assignment: CDR1 SGHTA and CDR2 FQGNSA. This TCR came from a human donor with classical Hodgkin lymphoma. The rearrangement uses TRBV7-2 and TRBJ1-2; weak D call: TRBD1 (6 bases). The material sequenced was peripheral blood mononuclear cells (PBMCs), taken before the second cycle of nivolumab. The DNA of the CDR3 is TGTGCCAGCAGCAAGGACAGCTATGGCTACACCTTC. Residues: CASSKDSYGYTF.